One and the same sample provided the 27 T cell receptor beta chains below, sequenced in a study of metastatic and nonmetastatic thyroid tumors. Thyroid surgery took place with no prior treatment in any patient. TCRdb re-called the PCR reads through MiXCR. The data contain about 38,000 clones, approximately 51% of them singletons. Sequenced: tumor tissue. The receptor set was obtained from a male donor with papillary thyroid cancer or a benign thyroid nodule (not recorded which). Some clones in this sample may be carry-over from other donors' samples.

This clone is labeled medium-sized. In DNA form, the CDR3 reads TGTGCCAGCTCACCGACGAGGGGATACAATGAGCAGTTCTTC. Protein sequence: CASSPTRGYNEQFF. This sequence joins TRBV18 and TRBJ2-1, with D tentatively TRBD1 or TRBD2 (5 bases each). V lost 3 bases, J lost 4 bases, and 10 bases lay in between. Germline CDR1 is KGHSH and CDR2 is LQKENI. The CDR3 spans 14 residues.

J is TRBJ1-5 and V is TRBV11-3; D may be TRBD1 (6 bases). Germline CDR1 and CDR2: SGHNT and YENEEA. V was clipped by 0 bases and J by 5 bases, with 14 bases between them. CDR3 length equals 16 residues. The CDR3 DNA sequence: TGTGCCAGCAGCTTAGATAGGACAGACCTCGATCAGCCCCAGCATTTT. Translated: CASSLDRTDLDQPQHF.

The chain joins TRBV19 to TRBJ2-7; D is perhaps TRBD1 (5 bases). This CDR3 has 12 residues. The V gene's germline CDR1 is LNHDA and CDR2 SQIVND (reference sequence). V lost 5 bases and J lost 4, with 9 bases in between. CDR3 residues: CASSPNRYEQYF. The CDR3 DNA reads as TGTGCCAGTAGTCCGAACAGGTACGAGCAGTACTTC.

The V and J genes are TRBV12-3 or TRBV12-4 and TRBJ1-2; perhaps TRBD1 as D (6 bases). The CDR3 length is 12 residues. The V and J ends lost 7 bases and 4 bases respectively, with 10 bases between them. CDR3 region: CASIRDIYGYTF. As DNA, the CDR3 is TGTGCCAGCATTCGGGACATCTATGGCTACACCTTC.

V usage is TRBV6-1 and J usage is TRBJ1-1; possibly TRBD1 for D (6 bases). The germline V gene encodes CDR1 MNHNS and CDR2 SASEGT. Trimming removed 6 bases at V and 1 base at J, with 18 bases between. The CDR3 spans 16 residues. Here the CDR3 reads CASSPRTYRENTEAFF. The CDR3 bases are TGTGCCAGCAGCCCAAGGACCTACAGGGAGAACACTGAAGCTTTCTTT.

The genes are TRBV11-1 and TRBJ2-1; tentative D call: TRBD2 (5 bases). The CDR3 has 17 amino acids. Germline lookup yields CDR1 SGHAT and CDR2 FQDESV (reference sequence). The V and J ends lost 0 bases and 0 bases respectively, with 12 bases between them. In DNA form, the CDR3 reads TGTGCCAGCAGCTTAGCGTTCATTGCGGGCTCCTACAATGAGCAGTTCTTC. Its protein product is CASSLAFIAGSYNEQFF. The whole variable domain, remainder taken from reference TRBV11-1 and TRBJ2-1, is EAEVAQSPRYKITEKSQAVAFWCDPISGHATLYWYRQILGQGPELLVQFQDESVVDDSQLPKDRFSAERLKGVDSTLKIQPAELGDSAMYLCASSLAFIAGSYNEQFFGPGTRLTVL.

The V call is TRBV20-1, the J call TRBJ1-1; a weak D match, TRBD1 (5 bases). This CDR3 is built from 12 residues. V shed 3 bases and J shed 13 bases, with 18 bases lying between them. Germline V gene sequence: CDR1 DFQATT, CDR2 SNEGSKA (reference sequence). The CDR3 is CSARGLGQYDFF. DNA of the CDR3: TGCAGTGCTAGGGGGTTAGGACAATACGATTTCTTT.

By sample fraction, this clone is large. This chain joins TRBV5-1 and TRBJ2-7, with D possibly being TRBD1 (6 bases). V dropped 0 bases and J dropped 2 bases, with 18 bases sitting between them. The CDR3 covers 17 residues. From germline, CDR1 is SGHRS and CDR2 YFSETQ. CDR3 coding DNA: TGCGCCAGCAGCTTGGCCGGGACAAAGAGGACCACCTACGAGCAGTACTTC. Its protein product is CASSLAGTKRTTYEQYF.

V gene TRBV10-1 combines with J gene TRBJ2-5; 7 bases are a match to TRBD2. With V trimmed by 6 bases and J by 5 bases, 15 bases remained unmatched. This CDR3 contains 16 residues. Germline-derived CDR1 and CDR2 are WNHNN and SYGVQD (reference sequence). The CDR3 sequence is CASSSGVGGRGETQYF. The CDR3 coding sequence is TGCGCCAGCAGCTCGGGAGTAGGCGGGAGAGGGGAGACCCAGTACTTC.

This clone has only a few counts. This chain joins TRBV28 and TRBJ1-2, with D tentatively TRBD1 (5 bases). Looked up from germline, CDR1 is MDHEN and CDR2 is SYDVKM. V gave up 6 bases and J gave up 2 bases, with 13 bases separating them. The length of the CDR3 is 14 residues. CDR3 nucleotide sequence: TGTGCCAGCAGCCCCGGGACGGTCAACTATGGCTACACCTTC. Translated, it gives CASSPGTVNYGYTF.

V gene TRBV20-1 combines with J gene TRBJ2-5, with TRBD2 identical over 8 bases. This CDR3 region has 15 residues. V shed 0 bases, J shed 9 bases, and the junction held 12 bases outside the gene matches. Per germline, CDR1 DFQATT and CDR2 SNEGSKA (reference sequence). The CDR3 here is CSARDTGREGAAQYF. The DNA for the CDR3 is TGCAGTGCTAGAGATACCGGGAGGGAAGGGGCGGCCCAGTACTTC.

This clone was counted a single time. This CDR3 is CASSLAGTNSDTQYF. CDR3 DNA: TGTGCCAGCAGCTTAGCCGGGACGAATTCAGATACGCAGTATTTT. The chain uses TRBV7-2 and TRBJ2-3; D may be TRBD1 or TRBD2 (5 bases each). Germline V CDR1 and CDR2: SGHTA, FQGNSA. With 0 bases removed from V and 4 bases from J, the gap between germline ends came to 11 bases. The CDR3 has 15 residues.

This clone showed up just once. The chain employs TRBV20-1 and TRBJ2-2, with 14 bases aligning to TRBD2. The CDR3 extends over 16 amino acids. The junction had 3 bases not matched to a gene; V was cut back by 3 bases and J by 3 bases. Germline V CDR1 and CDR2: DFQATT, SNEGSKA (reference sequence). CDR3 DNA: TGCAGTGCTAGGACTAGCGGGGGGGCGTACACCGGGGAGCTGTTTTTT. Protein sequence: CSARTSGGAYTGELFF.

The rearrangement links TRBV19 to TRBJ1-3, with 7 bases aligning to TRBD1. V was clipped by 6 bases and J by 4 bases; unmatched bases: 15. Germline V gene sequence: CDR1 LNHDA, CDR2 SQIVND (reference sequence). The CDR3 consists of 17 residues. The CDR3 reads CASRRGIGEGAGNTIYF. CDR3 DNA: TGTGCCAGTAGAAGGGGAATTGGCGAGGGGGCCGGAAACACCATATATTTT.

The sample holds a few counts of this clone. CDR3: CASSVLMNTEAFF. For the CDR3, the DNA is TGTGCCAGCAGTGTACTCATGAACACTGAAGCTTTCTTT. The rearrangement uses TRBV6-2 or TRBV6-3 and TRBJ1-1, with unresolved D. Trimming removed 5 bases at V and 0 bases at J, with 7 bases between. This CDR3 region has 13 residues. Germline CDR1 and CDR2: MNHEY and SVGEGT.

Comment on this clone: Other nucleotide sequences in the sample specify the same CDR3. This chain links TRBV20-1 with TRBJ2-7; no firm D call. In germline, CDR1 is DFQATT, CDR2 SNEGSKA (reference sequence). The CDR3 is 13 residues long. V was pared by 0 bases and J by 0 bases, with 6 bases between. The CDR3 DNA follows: TGCAGTGCTAGAGACGGCAGCTCCTACGAGCAGTACTTC. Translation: CSARDGSSYEQYF.

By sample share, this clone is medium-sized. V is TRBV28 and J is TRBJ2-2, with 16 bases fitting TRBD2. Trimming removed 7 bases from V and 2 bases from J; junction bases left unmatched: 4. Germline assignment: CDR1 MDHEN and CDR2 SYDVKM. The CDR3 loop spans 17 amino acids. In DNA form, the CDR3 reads TGTGCCAGCAAGGGACTAGCGGGAGGGGAAAACACCGGGGAGCTGTTTTTT. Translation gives CASKGLAGGENTGELFF.

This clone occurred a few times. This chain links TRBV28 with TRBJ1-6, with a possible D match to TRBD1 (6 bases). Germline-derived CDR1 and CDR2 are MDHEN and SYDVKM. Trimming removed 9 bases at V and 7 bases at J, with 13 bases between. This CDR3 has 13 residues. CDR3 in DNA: TGTGCCAGTTCGACAGGACGAAATTCACCCCTCCACTTT. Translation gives CASSTGRNSPLHF.

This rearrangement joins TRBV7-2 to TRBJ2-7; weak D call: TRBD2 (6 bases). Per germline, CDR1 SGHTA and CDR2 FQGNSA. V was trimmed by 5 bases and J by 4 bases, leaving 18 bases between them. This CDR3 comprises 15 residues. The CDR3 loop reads CASSPSSASEYEQYF. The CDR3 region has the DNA TGTGCCAGCAGCCCCTCTTCGGCTAGCGAGTACGAGCAGTACTTC.

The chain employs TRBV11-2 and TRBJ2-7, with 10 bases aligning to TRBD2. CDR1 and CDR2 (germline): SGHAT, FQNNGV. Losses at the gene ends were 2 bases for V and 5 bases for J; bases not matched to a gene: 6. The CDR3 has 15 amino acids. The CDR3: CASSLSAGGKHEQYF. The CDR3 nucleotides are TGTGCCAGCAGCTTATCAGCGGGAGGGAAACACGAGCAGTACTTC.

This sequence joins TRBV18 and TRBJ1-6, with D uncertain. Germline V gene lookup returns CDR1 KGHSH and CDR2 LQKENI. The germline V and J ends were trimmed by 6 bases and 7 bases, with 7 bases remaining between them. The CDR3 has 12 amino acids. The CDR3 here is CASSTQNSPLHF. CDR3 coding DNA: TGTGCCAGCTCCACCCAGAATTCACCCCTCCACTTT.

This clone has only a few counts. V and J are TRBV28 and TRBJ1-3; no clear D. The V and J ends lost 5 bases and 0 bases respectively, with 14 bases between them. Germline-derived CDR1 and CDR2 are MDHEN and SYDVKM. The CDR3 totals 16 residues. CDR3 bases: TGTGCCAGCAGTACTAACACCTTGAGCTCTGGAAACACCATATATTTT. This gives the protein CASSTNTLSSGNTIYF.

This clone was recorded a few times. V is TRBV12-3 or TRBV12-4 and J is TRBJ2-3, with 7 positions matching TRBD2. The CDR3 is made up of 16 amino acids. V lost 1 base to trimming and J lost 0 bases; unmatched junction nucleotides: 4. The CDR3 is CASSLDTGGSTDTQYF. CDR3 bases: TGTGCCAGCAGTTTAGATACGGGGGGTAGCACAGATACGCAGTATTTT.

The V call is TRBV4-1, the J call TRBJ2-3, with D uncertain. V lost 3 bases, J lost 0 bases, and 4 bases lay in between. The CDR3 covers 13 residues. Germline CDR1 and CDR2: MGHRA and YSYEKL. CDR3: CASSHPSTDTQYF. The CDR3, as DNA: TGCGCCAGCAGCCACCCTAGCACAGATACGCAGTATTTT.

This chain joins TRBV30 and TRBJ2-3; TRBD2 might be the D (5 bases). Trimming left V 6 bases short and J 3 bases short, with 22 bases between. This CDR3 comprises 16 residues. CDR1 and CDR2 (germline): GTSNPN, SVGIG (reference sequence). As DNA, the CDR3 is TGTGCCTGTCGAAGGCCCGGGAATCTACTGACAGATACGCAGTATTTT. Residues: CACRRPGNLLTDTQYF.

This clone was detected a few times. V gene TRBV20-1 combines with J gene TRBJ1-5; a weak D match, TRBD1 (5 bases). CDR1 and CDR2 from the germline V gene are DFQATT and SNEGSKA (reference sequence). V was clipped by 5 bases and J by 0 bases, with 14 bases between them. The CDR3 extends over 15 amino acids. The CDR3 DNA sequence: TGCAGTGCTGTTTCCGGAGGGGTTAGCAATCAGCCCCAGCATTTT. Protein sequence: CSAVSGGVSNQPQHF.

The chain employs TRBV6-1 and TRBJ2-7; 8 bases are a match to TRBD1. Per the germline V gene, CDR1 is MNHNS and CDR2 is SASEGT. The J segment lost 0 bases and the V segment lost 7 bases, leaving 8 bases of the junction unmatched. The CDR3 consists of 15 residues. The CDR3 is CASNPDRGGSYEQYF. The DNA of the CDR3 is TGTGCCAGCAACCCCGACAGGGGTGGCTCCTACGAGCAGTACTTC.